This TCR beta chain was identified in a study of blood T cell repertoires in COVID-19. In the source study's methods: The authors estimated nucleated cell counts from reference gene primer amplification. Data came from immunoSEQ multiplex PCR; TCRdb stores just in-frame clones and leaves some out. D and trimming were read from the DNA, whereas the V and J calls and clone size are those reported in that table. The sample has tens of thousands of clones; approximately 88% are singletons. The origin of this receptor is a human donor in a cohort sampled during active COVID-19. Sequencing was performed on peripheral blood.

The CDR3 DNA follows: TGTGCCAGCAGGGATTTCAGGGTAAACACCGGGGAGCTGTTTTTT. Encoded protein: CASRDFRVNTGELFF. V and J are TRBV25-1 and TRBJ2-2, with D possibly being TRBD1 (5 bases). V lost 6 bases and J 2 bases, leaving 13 bases between the germline ends. Germline values: CDR1 MGHDK, CDR2 SYGVNS. This CDR3 comprises 15 residues. The whole variable domain, remainder taken from reference TRBV25-1 and TRBJ2-2, is EADIYQTPRYLVIGTGKKITLECSQTMGHDKMYWYQQDPGMELHLIHYSYGVNSTEKGDLSSESTVSRIRTEHFPLTLESARPSHTSQYLCASRDFRVNTGELFFGEGSRLTVL.